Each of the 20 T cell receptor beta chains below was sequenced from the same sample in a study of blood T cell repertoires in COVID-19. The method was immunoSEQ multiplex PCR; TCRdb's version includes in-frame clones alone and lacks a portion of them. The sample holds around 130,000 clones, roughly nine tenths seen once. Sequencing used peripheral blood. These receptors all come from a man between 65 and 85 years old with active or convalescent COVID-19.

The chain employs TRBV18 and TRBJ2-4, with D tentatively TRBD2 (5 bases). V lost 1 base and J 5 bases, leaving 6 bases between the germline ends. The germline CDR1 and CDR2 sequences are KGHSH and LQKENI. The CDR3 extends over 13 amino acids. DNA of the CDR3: TGTGCCAGCTCACCACTGCGGGAAAACATTCAGTACTTC. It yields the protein CASSPLRENIQYF.

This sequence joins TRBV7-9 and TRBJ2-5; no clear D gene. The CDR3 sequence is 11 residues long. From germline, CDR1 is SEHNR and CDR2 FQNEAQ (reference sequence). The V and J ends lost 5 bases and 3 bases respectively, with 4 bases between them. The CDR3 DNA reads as TGTGCCAGCAGCCGAGAAGAGACCCAGTACTTC. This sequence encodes CASSREETQYF.

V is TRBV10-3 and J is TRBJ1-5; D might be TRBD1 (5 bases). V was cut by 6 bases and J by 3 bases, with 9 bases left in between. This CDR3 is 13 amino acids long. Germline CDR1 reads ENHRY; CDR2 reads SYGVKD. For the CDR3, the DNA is TGTGCCATCAGGACAGATCCCAATCAGCCCCAGCATTTT. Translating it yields CAIRTDPNQPQHF.

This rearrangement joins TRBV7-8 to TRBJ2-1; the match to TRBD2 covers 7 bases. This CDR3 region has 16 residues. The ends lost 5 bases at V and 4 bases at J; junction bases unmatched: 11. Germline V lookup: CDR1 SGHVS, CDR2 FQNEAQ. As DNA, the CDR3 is TGTGCCAGCAGCCCCGCCCGAGCGGGGCTATACAATGAGCAGTTCTTC. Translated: CASSPARAGLYNEQFF.

The CDR3 bases are TGTGCCAGCAGCGAATTGGACAGGGAGGGCTACACCTTC. Protein product: CASSELDREGYTF. The chain joins TRBV6-6 to TRBJ1-2; the match to TRBD1 covers 8 bases. The CDR3 runs 13 residues. V lost 6 bases and J lost 8; bases outside the gene matches: 8. The germline V gene encodes CDR1 MNHNY and CDR2 SVGAGI (reference sequence).

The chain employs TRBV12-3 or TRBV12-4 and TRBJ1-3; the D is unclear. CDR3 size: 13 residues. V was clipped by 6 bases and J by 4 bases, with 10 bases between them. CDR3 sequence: CASSLMTGNTIYF. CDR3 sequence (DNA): TGTGCCAGCAGCCTTATGACAGGAAACACCATATATTTT.

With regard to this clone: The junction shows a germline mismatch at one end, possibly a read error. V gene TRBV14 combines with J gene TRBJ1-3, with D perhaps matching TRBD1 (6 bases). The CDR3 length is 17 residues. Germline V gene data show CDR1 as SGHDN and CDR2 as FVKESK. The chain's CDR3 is CASSQAGTSTSGNTIYF. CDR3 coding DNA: TGTGCCAGCAGTCAAGCCGGGACATCGACCTCTGGAAACACCATATATTTT.

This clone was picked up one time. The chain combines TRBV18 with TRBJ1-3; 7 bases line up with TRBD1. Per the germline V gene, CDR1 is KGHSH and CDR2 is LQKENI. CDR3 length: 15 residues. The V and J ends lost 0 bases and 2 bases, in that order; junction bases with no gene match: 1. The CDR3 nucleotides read TGTGCCAGCTCACCACCCCAGGGGGCTGGAAACACCATATATTTT. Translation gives CASSPPQGAGNTIYF.

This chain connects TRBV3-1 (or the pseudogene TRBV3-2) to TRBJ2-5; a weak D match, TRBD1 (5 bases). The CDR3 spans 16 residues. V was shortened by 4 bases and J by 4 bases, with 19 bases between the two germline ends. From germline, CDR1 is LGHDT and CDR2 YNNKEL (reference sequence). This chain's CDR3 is CASSPALARQSETQYF. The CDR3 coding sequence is TGTGCCAGCAGCCCGGCATTAGCCAGACAGTCAGAGACCCAGTACTTC.

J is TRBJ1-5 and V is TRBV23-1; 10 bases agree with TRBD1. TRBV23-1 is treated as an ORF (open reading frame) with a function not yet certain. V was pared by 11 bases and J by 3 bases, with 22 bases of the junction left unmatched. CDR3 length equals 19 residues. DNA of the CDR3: TGCGCCGGCGTGACAGGGGGCAAGCTTTATACCCCATTCAATCAGCCCCAGCATTTT. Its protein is CAGVTGGKLYTPFNQPQHF.

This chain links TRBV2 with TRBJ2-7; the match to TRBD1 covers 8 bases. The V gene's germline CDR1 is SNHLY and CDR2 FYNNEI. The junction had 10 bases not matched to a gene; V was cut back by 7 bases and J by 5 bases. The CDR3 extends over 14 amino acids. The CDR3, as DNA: TGTGCCAGCACCCTGGACAGGGCGTTGGACGAGCAGTACTTC. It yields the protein CASTLDRALDEQYF.

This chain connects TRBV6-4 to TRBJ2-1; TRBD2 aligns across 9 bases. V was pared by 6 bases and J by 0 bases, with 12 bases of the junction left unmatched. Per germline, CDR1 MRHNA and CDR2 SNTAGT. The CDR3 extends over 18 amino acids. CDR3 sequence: CASRCDSGRPRSYNEQFF. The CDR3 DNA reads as TGTGCCAGCAGATGCGATAGCGGGAGACCTCGCTCCTACAATGAGCAGTTCTTC.

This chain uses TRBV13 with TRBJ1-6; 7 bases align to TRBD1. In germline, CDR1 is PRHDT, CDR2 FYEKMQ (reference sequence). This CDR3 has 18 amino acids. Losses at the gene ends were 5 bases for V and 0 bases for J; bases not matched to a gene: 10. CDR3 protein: CASSLGDRVSSYNSPLHF. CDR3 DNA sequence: TGTGCCAGCAGCCTTGGGGACAGAGTGAGCTCCTATAATTCACCCCTCCACTTT.

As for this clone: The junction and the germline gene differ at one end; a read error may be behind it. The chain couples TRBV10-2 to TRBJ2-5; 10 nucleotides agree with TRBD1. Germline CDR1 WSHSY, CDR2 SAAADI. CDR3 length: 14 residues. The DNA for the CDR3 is TGCGCCAGCAGGCCGGGACAGGGGCAAGGGACCCAGTACTTC. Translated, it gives CASRPGQGQGTQYF.

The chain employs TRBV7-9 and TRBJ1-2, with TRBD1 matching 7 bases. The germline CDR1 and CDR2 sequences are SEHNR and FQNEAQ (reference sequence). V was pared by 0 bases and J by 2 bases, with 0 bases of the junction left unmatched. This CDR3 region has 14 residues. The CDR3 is CASSLAGQNYGYTF. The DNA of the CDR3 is TGTGCCAGCAGCTTAGCGGGACAGAACTATGGCTACACCTTC.

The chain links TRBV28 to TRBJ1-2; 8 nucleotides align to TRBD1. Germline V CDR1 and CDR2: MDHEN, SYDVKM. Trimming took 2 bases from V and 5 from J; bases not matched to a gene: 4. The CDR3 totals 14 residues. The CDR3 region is CASSLPQGAYGYTF. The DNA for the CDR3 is TGTGCCAGCAGTTTACCGCAGGGGGCGTATGGCTACACCTTC.

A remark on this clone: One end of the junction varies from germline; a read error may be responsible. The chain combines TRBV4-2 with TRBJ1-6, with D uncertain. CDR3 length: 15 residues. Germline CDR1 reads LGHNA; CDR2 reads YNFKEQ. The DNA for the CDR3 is TGTGCCAGCAGCCAAGGAGATACTTATAATTCACCCTTCCACTTT. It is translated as CASSQGDTYNSPFHF.

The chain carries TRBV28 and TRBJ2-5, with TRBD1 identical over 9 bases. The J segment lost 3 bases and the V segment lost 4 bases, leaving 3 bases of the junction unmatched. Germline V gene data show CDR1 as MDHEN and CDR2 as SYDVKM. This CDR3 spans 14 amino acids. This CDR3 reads CASSSTGGKETQYF. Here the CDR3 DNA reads TGTGCCAGCAGTTCGACAGGGGGTAAAGAGACCCAGTACTTC.

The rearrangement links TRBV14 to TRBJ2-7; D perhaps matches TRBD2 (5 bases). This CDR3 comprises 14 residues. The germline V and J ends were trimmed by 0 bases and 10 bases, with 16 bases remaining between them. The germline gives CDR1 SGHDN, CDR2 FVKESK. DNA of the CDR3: TGTGCCAGCAGCCAAGATTCGTATGGCGGGCCACAGTACTTC. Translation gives CASSQDSYGGPQYF.

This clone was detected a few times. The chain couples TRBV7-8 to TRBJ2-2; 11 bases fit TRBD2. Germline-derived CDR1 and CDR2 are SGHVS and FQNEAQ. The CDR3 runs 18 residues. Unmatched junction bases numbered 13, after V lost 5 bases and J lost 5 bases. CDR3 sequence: CASSPRTSGRSPTGELFF. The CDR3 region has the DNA TGTGCCAGCAGCCCCCGGACTAGCGGGCGTTCTCCAACCGGGGAGCTGTTTTTT.